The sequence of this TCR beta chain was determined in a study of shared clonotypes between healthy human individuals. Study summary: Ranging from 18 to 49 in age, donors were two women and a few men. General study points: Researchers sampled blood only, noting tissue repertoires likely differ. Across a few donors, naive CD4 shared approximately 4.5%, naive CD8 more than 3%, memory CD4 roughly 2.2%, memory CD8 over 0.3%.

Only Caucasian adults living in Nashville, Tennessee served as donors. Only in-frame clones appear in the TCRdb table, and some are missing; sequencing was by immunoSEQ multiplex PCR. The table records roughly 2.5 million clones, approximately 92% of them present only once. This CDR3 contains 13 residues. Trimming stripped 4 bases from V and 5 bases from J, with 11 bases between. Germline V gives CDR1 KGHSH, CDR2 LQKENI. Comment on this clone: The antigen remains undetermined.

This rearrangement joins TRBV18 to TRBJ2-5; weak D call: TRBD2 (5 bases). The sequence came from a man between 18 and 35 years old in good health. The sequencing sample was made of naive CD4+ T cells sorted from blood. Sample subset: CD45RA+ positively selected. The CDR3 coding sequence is TGTGCCAGCTCACAGCTGGGAGAGGAGACCCAGTACTTC. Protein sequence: CASSQLGEETQYF.